The subject of this entry is one TCR beta chain. These data come from a study of blood T cell repertoires in COVID-19. Study-wide background: Sample material is recorded as cDNA or gDNA derived from T cells, B-cell-depleted T cells, or PBMCs.

TCRdb's table, derived via immunoSEQ multiplex PCR, lists solely in-frame clones and lacks some. The table lists 190,000 or so clones, over 80% of them singletons. Trimming removed 0 bases from V and 2 bases from J; junction bases left unmatched: 1. The CDR3 has 15 residues. The germline V gene has CDR1 MNHEY and CDR2 SVGAGI. The sequencing sample was made of PBMCs or T cells enriched from blood (not recorded which). This receptor was obtained from a man younger than 40 who had recovered from COVID-19. The chain has TRBV6-5 and TRBJ2-1; TRBD2 matches 7 bases. The CDR3 DNA reads as TGTGCCAGCAGTTACTCGCTAGCGGCCTACAATGAGCAGTTCTTC. It specifies CASSYSLAAYNEQFF.